The rows below give T cell receptor beta chains drawn from one sample of a study of T-cell memory formation after mild COVID-19. TCRdb reanalysed the 5' RACE reads using MiXCR and keeps one entry per CDR3 protein. The profile covers 68,000 or so distinct CDR3 sequences, with roughly a sixth appearing a single time and 31% taken by the ten largest. Sequences were obtained from PBMCs or a T cell subset sorted from them (not recorded which). The receptors shown here come from an adult woman who had mild COVID-19 (a few samples of this study predate the infection). Cell type and time point are not known. CDR3s include the opening cysteine and the closing phenylalanine or tryptophan. A D gene is named only where the DNA matches it firmly. Only some rows state a clone size, as once, few, many or a class for expanded clones.

v_gene	abundance	j_gene	d_gene	CDR3nt	CDR3aa
TRBV29-1	.	TRBJ2-7	.	TGCAGCGTTGAAGACGGAATCTACGAGCAGTACTTC	CSVEDGIYEQYF
TRBV12-3/TRBV12-4	.	TRBJ2-1	TRBD2	TGTGCCAGCAGCCACGGGGGGACCTACAATGAGCAGTTCTTC	CASSHGGTYNEQFF
TRBV24-1	.	TRBJ1-5	TRBD1	TGTGCCACCAGTGATACCCGGACAGGGGGATATCAGCCCCAGCATTTT	CATSDTRTGGYQPQHF
TRBV7-8	.	TRBJ2-1	TRBD2	TGTGCCAGCAGAAAGCGGCTAGCGGGGGACAATGAGCAGTTCTTC	CASRKRLAGDNEQFF
TRBV27	few	TRBJ2-3	.	TGTGCCAGCAGTTTTTTGTCAGATACGCAGTATTTT	CASSFLSDTQYF
TRBV5-1	few	TRBJ2-5	TRBD1	TGCGCCAGCAGCTTGCTTCCTCTCCGGCGGACAGGGGGGTACCAAGAGACCCAGTACTTC	CASSLLPLRRTGGYQETQYF
TRBV5-1	.	TRBJ2-7	.	TGCGCCAGCAGCACCCAAGGACAGAACTACGAGCAGTACTTC	CASSTQGQNYEQYF
TRBV7-6	.	TRBJ2-1	TRBD2	TGTGCCAGCAGCTTAGAGGTGCGGGGGGGCCGCGATGAGCAGTTCTTC	CASSLEVRGGRDEQFF
TRBV9	.	TRBJ2-1	.	TGTGCCAGCAGCACCACACATGAGCAGTTCTTC	CASSTTHEQFF
TRBV7-8	.	TRBJ2-1	.	TGTGCCAGCACGAGGCCCTACAATGAGCAGTTCTTC	CASTRPYNEQFF
TRBV9	few	TRBJ2-1	.	TGTGCCAGCAGCGTAGTTCCCAAGGATGAGCAGTTCTTC	CASSVVPKDEQFF
TRBV11-3	few	TRBJ2-1	TRBD2	TGTGCCAGCAGCTTAGGAAGCGGGAGGCGATCCTACAATGAGCAGTTCTTC	CASSLGSGRRSYNEQFF
TRBV4-2	few	TRBJ1-1	TRBD1	TGTGCCAGCAGCCAAGATATCCGACAGGGAGGAAACACTGAAGCTTTCTTT	CASSQDIRQGGNTEAFF
TRBV5-1	few	TRBJ2-2	.	TGCGCCAGCAGCATGAGGGGGGACAGTCCGACGCCCACCGGGGAGCTGTTTTTT	CASSMRGDSPTPTGELFF
TRBV7-9	few	TRBJ1-6	.	TGTGCCAGCAGCCAGGACAGATCACCCCTCCACTTT	CASSQDRSPLHF
TRBV9	.	TRBJ2-7	TRBD1	TGTGCCAGCAGCGTAGAGGGACAGGGGGCCCACGAGCAGTACTTC	CASSVEGQGAHEQYF
TRBV9	many	TRBJ2-2	.	TGTGCCAGCACCCTCTCGGGTTTCGGGGAGCTGTTTTTT	CASTLSGFGELFF
TRBV6-5	.	TRBJ2-1	.	TGTGCCAGCAGTTTCGCCAGGGGTGAGCAGTTCTTC	CASSFARGEQFF
TRBV11-3	few	TRBJ2-7	.	TGTGCCAGCAGCCCACAGGTAAACTACGAGCAGTACTTC	CASSPQVNYEQYF
TRBV3-1	few	TRBJ2-2	.	TGTGCCAGCAGCCATCTGGGACTTCCCTCGAGGGAGCTGTTTTTT	CASSHLGLPSRELFF
TRBV15	few	TRBJ1-1	.	TGTGCCACCAGCAGAGATAGCCAGCCTCCAGCTTTCTTT	CATSRDSQPPAFF
TRBV29-1	.	TRBJ2-7	.	TGCAGCGTTGTTGGTCGACCAGAGAATACCTACGAGCAGTACTTC	CSVVGRPENTYEQYF
TRBV12-3/TRBV12-4	few	TRBJ2-1	.	TGTGCCAGCAGTTTTCGTCGTAATGAGCAGTTCTTC	CASSFRRNEQFF
TRBV10-3	few	TRBJ2-5	TRBD1	TGTGCCATCGGGGGACAGGGGGATGAGACCCAGTACTTC	CAIGGQGDETQYF
TRBV12-3/TRBV12-4	few	TRBJ2-1	.	TGTGCCAGCAGTTTTGGTGGCCCAGGTAATGAGCAGTTCTTC	CASSFGGPGNEQFF
TRBV5-1	few	TRBJ1-1	.	TGCGCCAGCAGTTGGGAGCCGAACACTGAAGCTTTCTTT	CASSWEPNTEAFF
TRBV12-3/TRBV12-4	many	TRBJ2-4	.	TGTGCCAGCAGTTTCGGAGCGAACTCAGCCAAAAACATTCAGTACTTC	CASSFGANSAKNIQYF
TRBV12-3/TRBV12-4	.	TRBJ2-3	.	TGTGCCAGCAGTCCGGGACTGACTAGCACAGATACGCAGTATTTT	CASSPGLTSTDTQYF
TRBV5-1	many	TRBJ2-7	TRBD2	TGCGCCAGCAGCTTGGCCTTAGCGGGAGAGGACGAGCAGTACTTC	CASSLALAGEDEQYF
TRBV29-1	many	TRBJ2-1	.	TGCAGCGCACCGGGACCACTGGACTACAATGAGCAGTTCTTC	CSAPGPLDYNEQFF
TRBV7-2	medium-sized	TRBJ2-1	.	TGTGCCAGCAGCTCAGGACTTGTCGGAGGAAATGAGCAGTTCTTC	CASSSGLVGGNEQFF
TRBV24-1	many	TRBJ2-3	.	TGTGCCACCAGTGAGCTCTTTGGAGATACGCAGTATTTT	CATSELFGDTQYF
TRBV9	few	TRBJ2-7	TRBD1	TGTGCCAGCAGCACGGGACAGGGCAACGAGCAGTACTTC	CASSTGQGNEQYF
TRBV5-1	.	TRBJ1-1	TRBD1	TGCGCCAGCAGCCTGTCTAGGGGGCTTGCTGAAGCTTTCTTT	CASSLSRGLAEAFF
TRBV29-1	.	TRBJ2-5	.	TGCAGCGTTGAACCCCAAGAGACCCAGTACTTC	CSVEPQETQYF
TRBV3-1	.	TRBJ2-1	.	TGTGCCAGCAGCCAAGAAGGGGGAGGGCCAAATGAGCAGTTCTTC	CASSQEGGGPNEQFF
TRBV5-6	few	TRBJ2-1	.	TGTGCCAGCAGCGCTACAGGGGAGGGGTACAATGAGCAGTTCTTC	CASSATGEGYNEQFF
TRBV5-1	.	TRBJ2-7	.	TGCGCCAGCAGCTTCTCGGGGGATTTTCGCGAGCAGTACTTC	CASSFSGDFREQYF